Listed here are 22 T cell receptor beta chains from one sample, sequenced in a study of beta chain features in type 1 diabetes. Of the isolated RNA, all was reverse transcribed, and so the sequenced material was expressed TCRB transcripts. Clones were read by immunoSEQ multiplex PCR, and TCRdb kept only the in-frame ones, dropping some. In the table there are about 330,000 clones, 11% of which are singletons. The sequenced sample consisted of naive CD4+ T cells from blood. Every receptor here comes from a woman in her twenties or thirties in good health.

The rearrangement uses TRBV7-2 and TRBJ1-1, with a possible D match to TRBD1 (6 bases). The V gene lost 7 bases and the J gene lost 1 base, with 13 bases spanning the gap. CDR3 length: 14 amino acids. Per germline, CDR1 SGHTA and CDR2 FQGNSA. CDR3 residues: CASTNRGGNTEAFF. CDR3 sequence (DNA): TGTGCCAGCACCAATAGAGGGGGGAACACTGAAGCTTTCTTT.

The sample holds a few counts of this clone. The genes are TRBV7-6 and TRBJ2-3; 11 nucleotides align to TRBD2. V trimming: 5 bases; J trimming: 6 bases; junction bases outside the gene matches: 16. CDR1 SGHVS and CDR2 FNYEAQ come from the germline V gene. CDR3 length equals 18 residues. The CDR3 spells CASSKGLFGTSGRDTQYF. The CDR3, as DNA: TGTGCCAGCAGCAAAGGGCTTTTCGGGACTAGCGGTCGTGATACGCAGTATTTT.

This chain uses TRBV7-2 with TRBJ2-6; maybe TRBD2 (6 bases). Trimming took off 2 bases at V and 0 bases at J, with 11 bases between the two ends. The CDR3 runs to 17 residues. Germline assignment: CDR1 SGHTA and CDR2 FQGNSA. The CDR3 nucleotides are TGTGCCAGCAGCTTACCGGGGGACTCCTCTGGGGCCAACGTCCTGACTTTC. Amino acids: CASSLPGDSSGANVLTF.

The table lists this clone with a few counts. The chain's CDR3 is CASSLVLAGSTDTQYF. CDR3 DNA: TGCGCCAGCAGCTTGGTACTTGCGGGGAGCACAGATACGCAGTATTTT. The V call is TRBV5-1, the J call TRBJ2-3, with D tentatively TRBD2 (6 bases). The CDR3 contains 16 residues. The germline gives CDR1 SGHRS, CDR2 YFSETQ. Trimming removed 0 bases from V and 0 bases from J, with 11 bases in between.

This clone was seen only a few times. The chain uses TRBV5-1 and TRBJ2-7, with D maybe TRBD1 (6 bases). This CDR3 spans 14 amino acids. Germline CDR1 SGHRS, CDR2 YFSETQ. V was trimmed by 4 bases and J by 1 base, leaving 12 bases between them. The CDR3 sequence: CASSPRDISYEQYF. In DNA, the CDR3 is TGCGCCAGCAGCCCCCGGGACATTTCCTACGAGCAGTACTTC.

The gene calls are TRBV5-4 and TRBJ2-1, with TRBD1 matching over 9 bases. After removal of 4 bases from V and 9 bases from J, the junction contained 5 bases not matched to a gene. The V gene's germline CDR1 is SGHNT and CDR2 YYREEE (reference sequence). The CDR3 has 13 amino acids. DNA of the CDR3: TGTGCCAGCAGCAGGGACAGGGTTGGTGAGCAGTTCTTC. Its protein product is CASSRDRVGEQFF.

This clone was seen a handful of times. Other nucleotide sequences in the sample specify the same CDR3. The CDR3 DNA reads TGTGCCAGCAGCGTCAGCGGGAGCTCCTACAATGAGCAGTTCTTC. Translated: CASSVSGSSYNEQFF. The V call is TRBV9, the J call TRBJ2-1; 8 nucleotides line up with TRBD2. CDR3 length equals 15 residues. V dropped 2 bases and J dropped 0; count of bases not matched to a gene: 1. Germline CDR1 and CDR2: SGDLS and YYNGEE.

Notes on this clone: This specimen includes other DNA sequences encoding the same CDR3. The rearrangement uses TRBV28 and TRBJ2-7; D uncertain. This CDR3 has 12 amino acids. V was clipped by 5 bases and J by 0 bases, with 5 bases between them. Germline loops: CDR1 MDHEN, CDR2 SYDVKM. CDR3 residues: CASSLSSYEQYF. In nucleotides, the CDR3 is TGTGCCAGCAGTCTTAGCTCCTACGAGCAGTACTTC.

This clone was found a few times. Other DNA sequences of this sample code for an identical CDR3. The chain carries TRBV6-4 and TRBJ1-1; perhaps TRBD1 as D (6 bases). Germline V gene lookup returns CDR1 MRHNA and CDR2 SNTAGT. The CDR3 sequence is 13 residues long. The V end was cut by 5 bases, the J end by 2 bases, with 9 bases between. CDR3 DNA: TGTGCCAGCAGTAGGACAGCAAACACTGAAGCTTTCTTT. It specifies CASSRTANTEAFF.

A few counts support this clone. This sequence joins TRBV6-6 and TRBJ1-2, with TRBD1 identical over 12 bases. CDR3 length: 14 amino acids. V lost 6 bases, J lost 5 bases, and 4 bases stayed unmatched. The germline V gene has CDR1 MNHNY and CDR2 SVGAGI (reference sequence). CDR3: CASSRDRGRYGYTF. The CDR3 coding sequence is TGTGCCAGCAGCCGGGACAGGGGGCGGTATGGCTACACCTTC.

The V gene is TRBV15, the J gene TRBJ1-1, with 10 bases lining up with TRBD1. Germline CDR1 LNHNV, CDR2 YYDKDF (reference sequence). The V segment lost 6 bases and the J segment 13 bases; nucleotides outside the gene matches: 17. CDR3 length equals 15 residues. The CDR3 DNA sequence: TGTGCCACCAGGGGATTGACAGGGGGCCTCGTTAATGATTTCTTT. It codes for CATRGLTGGLVNDFF.

This rearrangement joins TRBV30 to TRBJ2-7; D possibly corresponds to TRBD2 (6 bases). Looked up from germline, CDR1 is GTSNPN and CDR2 is SVGIG (reference sequence). The CDR3 runs 13 residues. The V end lost 4 bases, the J end lost 2 bases, and 12 bases lay between the germline ends. The CDR3 loop reads CAWKRGRPYEQYF. CDR3 nucleotides: TGTGCCTGGAAACGGGGGAGACCCTACGAGCAGTACTTC. Drawing the rest from reference TRBV30 and TRBJ2-7, the complete variable domain is SQTIHQWPATLVQPVGSPLSLECTVEGTSNPNLYWYRQAAGRGLQLLFYSVGIGQISSEVPQNLSASRPQDRQFILSSKKLLLSDSGFYLCAWKRGRPYEQYFGPGTRLTVT.

The gene calls are TRBV27 and TRBJ1-5, with D perhaps matching TRBD1 (6 bases). The CDR3 totals 16 residues. The V gene lost 5 bases and the J gene lost 2 bases, with 16 bases spanning the gap. In germline, CDR1 is MNHEY, CDR2 SMNVEV (reference sequence). The CDR3 region is CASSISYRDGNQPQHF. For the CDR3, the DNA is TGTGCCAGCAGTATCTCCTACAGGGACGGCAATCAGCCCCAGCATTTT.

The chain employs TRBV7-9 and TRBJ1-5, with TRBD1 matching 7 bases. Per germline, CDR1 SEHNR and CDR2 FQNEAQ (reference sequence). There are 19 residues in the CDR3. The J segment lost 3 bases and the V segment lost 3 bases, leaving 17 bases of the junction unmatched. The CDR3 sequence is CASSFSGGTGTVDNQPQHF. The CDR3 DNA sequence: TGTGCCAGCAGCTTTTCCGGAGGAACCGGGACAGTCGACAATCAGCCCCAGCATTTT.

The chain has TRBV19 and TRBJ2-7, with TRBD1 matching over 9 bases. Germline CDR1 is LNHDA and CDR2 is SQIVND (reference sequence). Trimming took 10 bases from V and 3 from J; bases not matched to a gene: 10. The CDR3 is made up of 14 amino acids. The CDR3 protein is CATRSQGAFYEQYF. The CDR3 DNA sequence: TGTGCCACGCGTTCACAGGGGGCGTTCTACGAGCAGTACTTC.

In its sample, this clone was seen a few times. The rearrangement links TRBV19 to TRBJ1-2; no clear D. The CDR3 is made up of 14 amino acids. V lost 7 bases and J 2 bases, leaving 14 bases between the germline ends. Looked up from germline, CDR1 is LNHDA and CDR2 is SQIVND (reference sequence). The CDR3 reads CASTRNGINYGYTF. CDR3 nucleotide sequence: TGTGCCAGTACCCGCAACGGGATCAACTATGGCTACACCTTC.

This clone has just a few counts. The chain uses TRBV27 and TRBJ2-1; 7 nucleotides line up with TRBD2. CDR3 size: 15 residues. V dropped 5 bases and J dropped 2; count of bases not matched to a gene: 6. Germline loops: CDR1 MNHEY, CDR2 SMNVEV (reference sequence). The CDR3 DNA reads as TGTGCCAGCAGTCTTCTAGCGGTTACCTACAATGAGCAGTTCTTC. Translating gives CASSLLAVTYNEQFF.

The table lists this clone with a few counts. The J gene is TRBJ2-7, the V gene TRBV5-4; a possible D gene is TRBD2 (5 bases). The CDR3 runs to 16 residues. V shed 3 bases and J shed 2 bases, with 18 bases lying between them. Per the germline V gene, CDR1 is SGHNT and CDR2 is YYREEE (reference sequence). The CDR3 DNA reads as TGTGCCAGCAGCTCATCGCTCGAGGGCAGTGCCTACGAGCAGTACTTC. This encodes CASSSSLEGSAYEQYF.

The CDR3 nucleotides read TGTGCCAGCAGCGAAGCCGGGACAGGGGTCTACGAGCAGTACTTC. Translation gives CASSEAGTGVYEQYF. The chain links TRBV25-1 to TRBJ2-7, with 10 bases aligning to TRBD1. With 6 bases clipped from V and 3 bases from J, the junction kept 8 bases outside the gene matches. Germline loops: CDR1 MGHDK, CDR2 SYGVNS. CDR3 length: 15 residues.

This chain connects TRBV6-5 to TRBJ2-1; 9 bases line up with TRBD1. The CDR3 totals 16 residues. V trimming: 2 bases; J trimming: 4 bases; junction bases outside the gene matches: 6. Germline values: CDR1 MNHEY, CDR2 SVGAGI. CDR3 DNA sequence: TGTGCCAGCAGTTACCTACCGGGACAGGGATACAATGAGCAGTTCTTC. Translation gives CASSYLPGQGYNEQFF.

The rearrangement links TRBV29-1 to TRBJ2-5; 12 bases agree with TRBD2. The CDR3 has 15 residues. J gave up 4 bases and V 3 bases, and 6 bases lay outside the gene matches. Germline V lookup: CDR1 SQVTM, CDR2 ANQGSEA. Here the CDR3 reads CSVDRLAGGGETQYF. CDR3 in DNA: TGCAGCGTTGACAGGCTAGCGGGAGGGGGAGAGACCCAGTACTTC.

This clone was seen a few times. The V call is TRBV30, the J call TRBJ2-3; weak D call: TRBD1 (6 bases). V dropped 0 bases and J dropped 2 bases, with 15 bases sitting between them. The CDR3 has 16 residues. The germline CDR1 and CDR2 sequences are GTSNPN and SVGIG (reference sequence). The CDR3, as DNA: TGTGCCTGGAGTGTACTAAGGATGGGGGCCACAGATACGCAGTATTTT. This encodes CAWSVLRMGATDTQYF.